This is a list of T cell receptor beta chains from one sample in a study of cytomegalovirus exposure and HLA in healthy donors. Data came from immunoSEQ multiplex PCR; TCRdb stores just in-frame clones and leaves some out. The sample includes approximately 110,000 clones, almost 70% of them seen just once. Input material: PBMCs. All receptors come from a man aged 25 to 40 in good health and CMV-seronegative. The CDR3 runs from the conserved cysteine through the conserved F or W. The order of the fields is D gene, V gene, clone size, J gene, CDR3 DNA, CDR3 protein. A D gene is named only where the DNA matches it firmly. A clone size is listed for some rows: how often the clone was seen (once, few, many), or a class if it is expanded.

>TRBD2|TRBV19|-|TRBJ2-1
TGTGCCAGTAGTAGGGCGGGACTAGCGATTTCTGATGAGCAGTTCTTC
CASSRAGLAISDEQFF
>TRBD1|TRBV27|few|TRBJ2-7
TGTGCCAGCAGTCCGCGGACAGGGCACTCCTACGAGCAGTACTTC
CASSPRTGHSYEQYF
>-|TRBV5-1|-|TRBJ2-3
TGCGCCAGCAGCTTCTGGACTGGACCTACAGATACGCAGTATTTT
CASSFWTGPTDTQYF
>TRBD1|TRBV4-3|-|TRBJ1-6
TGCGCCAGCAGCCCCTCAGACAGGGGAAATTCACCCCTCCACTTT
CASSPSDRGNSPLHF
>TRBD2|TRBV20-1|once|TRBJ2-7
TGCAGTTCCGGGACTAGCGACGAGCAGTACTTC
CSSGTSDEQYF
>-|TRBV6-6|once|TRBJ2-1
TGTGCCAGCAGCAGACAGGACTTTTACAATGAGCAGTTCTTC
CASSRQDFYNEQFF
>-|TRBV7-2|few|TRBJ1-3
TGTGCCAGCAGCTTCCCCGGGGTCTACTCTGGAAACACCATATATTTT
CASSFPGVYSGNTIYF
>-|TRBV5-1|once|TRBJ2-2
TGCGCCAGCAGCTACGGGAGTAAGAACACCGGGGAGCTGTTTTTT
CASSYGSKNTGELFF
>TRBD2|TRBV6-5|-|TRBJ2-1
TGTGCCAGCAGTTACAATCGGGGGGGAGGGTGGGAGCAGTTCTTC
CASSYNRGGGWEQFF
>TRBD2|TRBV11-3|-|TRBJ2-1
TGTGCCAGCAGCTTGGGAGCGGGAGGCGGTGAGCAGTTCTTC
CASSLGAGGGEQFF
>TRBD1|TRBV6-5|-|TRBJ1-2
TGTGCCAGCAGCGAACAGGGGGATGGCTACACCTTC
CASSEQGDGYTF
>-|TRBV7-2|-|TRBJ1-1
TGTGCCAGCAGTCCAGACAGGACTGAAGCTTTCTTT
CASSPDRTEAFF
>TRBD1|TRBV4-3|-|TRBJ1-4
TGCGCCAGCAGCCAGACCGGGACAGGGGAGGAAAAACTGTTTTTT
CASSQTGTGEEKLFF
>-|TRBV21-1|few|TRBJ2-7
TGTGCCAGCAGCAAAGCCTTAGATCGACAGGATTCCTACGAGCAGTACTTC
CASSKALDRQDSYEQYF
>TRBD1|TRBV7-2|-|TRBJ1-4
TGTGCCAGCAGCTTAGTCCCGACAGGGGGTTATAATGAAAAACTGTTTTTT
CASSLVPTGGYNEKLFF
>-|TRBV4-2|-|TRBJ1-6
TGTGCCAGCAGCCAAGATCCGGGACATGGCTCACCCCTCCACTTT
CASSQDPGHGSPLHF
>-|TRBV6-5|once|TRBJ2-1
TGTGCCAGCAACGCCCCTGGCGGGCTGTCCCGGTTCTTC
CASNAPGGLSRFF
>-|TRBV7-7|-|TRBJ2-7
TGTGCTAGCAGCTTAGATGAGGGAGAGTCCTACGAGCAGTACTTC
CASSLDEGESYEQYF
>-|TRBV4-2|few|TRBJ1-2
TGTGCCAGCAGCCAGGAGGAGGGGAACTATGGCTACACCTTC
CASSQEEGNYGYTF
>TRBD1|TRBV7-3|-|TRBJ2-5
TGTGCCAGCAGCTTTGGACAGGGAGAGACCCAGTACTTC
CASSFGQGETQYF
>TRBD1|TRBV6-5|-|TRBJ2-7
TGTGCCAGCACCCCAGGGGGGGACAGGGTCGAGCAGTACTTC
CASTPGGDRVEQYF
>TRBD2|TRBV25-1|few|TRBJ2-7
TGTGCCAGCAGTGAATCGGGGGGTACGCACTACGAGCAGTACTTC
CASSESGGTHYEQYF
>TRBD1|TRBV2|-|TRBJ2-3
TGTGCCAGCAGTGGGACAGGAGTAGGCACAGATACGCAGTATTTT
CASSGTGVGTDTQYF
>TRBD2|TRBV30|-|TRBJ2-5
TGTGCCTTAAAGGGACTAGCAGAAGAGACCCAGTACTTC
CALKGLAEETQYF
>-|TRBV9|-|TRBJ2-7
TGTGCCAGCAGCGCTACCACGGGGCGCGGGACCTACGAGCAGTACTTC
CASSATTGRGTYEQYF
>TRBD1|TRBV6-1|-|TRBJ2-7
TGTGCCAGCAGTGAATCGGGGACAGGGTCATTCGAGCAGTACTTC
CASSESGTGSFEQYF
>-|TRBV19|-|TRBJ1-2
TGTGCCAGTATGGGGCAGGGGAACTATGGCTACACCTTC
CASMGQGNYGYTF
>TRBD1|TRBV7-2|once|TRBJ1-3
TGTGCCAGCAGCCCGACAGGGGCATCTGGAAACACCATATATTTT
CASSPTGASGNTIYF
>-|TRBV10-1|-|TRBJ2-7
TGCGCCAGCAGTGGGTGCAGGGGCAGGGGCTACGAGCAGTACTTC
CASSGCRGRGYEQYF
>TRBD1|TRBV19|-|TRBJ1-1
TGTGCCAGTAGTATGGACAGGGGCAAACAAGCTTTCTTT
CASSMDRGKQAFF
>-|TRBV18|-|TRBJ1-1
TGTGCCAGCTCACCACCCAACGCAGGTCTAAATATGAACACTGAAGCTTTCTTT
CASSPPNAGLNMNTEAFF